This TCR beta chain appears in the sequencing data of a study of blood T cell repertoires in COVID-19. Profiled with immunoSEQ multiplex PCR; TCRdb holds only in-frame clones, not every one. The table records about 280,000 clones, roughly four fifths of them present only once. The CDR3 is made up of 13 amino acids. V lost 6 bases to trimming and J lost 2 bases; unmatched junction nucleotides: 0. The receptor's source is a woman between 45 and 60 years old who had recovered from COVID-19. Sequencing was done on a sample of peripheral blood. The chain is built from TRBV12-3 or TRBV12-4 and TRBJ1-3; the match to TRBD1 covers 8 bases. CDR3 DNA sequence: TGTGCCAGCAGGACAGGGGCTGGAAACACCATATATTTT. The encoded protein is CASRTGAGNTIYF.